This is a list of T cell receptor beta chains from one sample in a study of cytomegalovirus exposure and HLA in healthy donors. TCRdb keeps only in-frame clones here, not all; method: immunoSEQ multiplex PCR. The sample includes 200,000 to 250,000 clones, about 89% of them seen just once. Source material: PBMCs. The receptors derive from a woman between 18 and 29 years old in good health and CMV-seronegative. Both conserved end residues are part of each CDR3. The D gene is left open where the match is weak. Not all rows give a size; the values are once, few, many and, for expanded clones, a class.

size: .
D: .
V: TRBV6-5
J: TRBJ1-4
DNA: TGTGCCAGCAGTTTTCAGGGGGAAAAACTGTTTTTT
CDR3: CASSFQGEKLFF

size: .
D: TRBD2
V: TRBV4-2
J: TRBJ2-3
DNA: TGTGCCAGCAGCCAAGAGGAGCGGGGGGGAGGGGATACGCAGTATTTT
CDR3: CASSQEERGGGDTQYF

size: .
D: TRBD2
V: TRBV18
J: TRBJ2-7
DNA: TGTGCCAGCTCAACCCCGGGACTAGCGAACTTCGAGCAGTACTTC
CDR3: CASSTPGLANFEQYF

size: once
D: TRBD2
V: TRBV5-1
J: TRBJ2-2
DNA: TGCGCCAGCAGCTTGGCCGGTGTAAGCGGGAGTTCCACCGGGGAGCTGTTTTTT
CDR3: CASSLAGVSGSSTGELFF

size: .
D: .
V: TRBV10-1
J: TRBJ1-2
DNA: TGCGCCAGCAGCCTCGCTGGAGAGGCCCCCCTTTGCGGCTACACCTTC
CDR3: CASSLAGEAPLCGYTF

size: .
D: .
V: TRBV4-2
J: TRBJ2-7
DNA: TGTGCCAGCAGCCAAGACTCGGGGGAGAGCCAGTACGAGCAGTACTTC
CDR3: CASSQDSGESQYEQYF

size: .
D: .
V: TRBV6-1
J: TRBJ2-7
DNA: TGTGCCAGCAGTGCAGGGTCCTTCTACGAGCAGTACTTC
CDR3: CASSAGSFYEQYF

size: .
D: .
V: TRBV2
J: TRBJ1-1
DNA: TGTGCCAGCAGCGGGTACCTTAACACTGAAGCTTTCTTT
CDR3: CASSGYLNTEAFF

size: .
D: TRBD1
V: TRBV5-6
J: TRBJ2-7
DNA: TGTGCCAGCAGCTTTTATGTTACAGGGGGCTACGACGAGCAGTACTTC
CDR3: CASSFYVTGGYDEQYF

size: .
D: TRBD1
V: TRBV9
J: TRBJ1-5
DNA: TGTGCCAGCAGCGTTCCAAGACAGGGAAATAGCAATCAGCCCCAGCATTTT
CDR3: CASSVPRQGNSNQPQHF

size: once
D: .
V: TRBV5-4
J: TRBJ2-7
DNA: TGTGCCAGCAGTACGACAGAGTCCTACGAGCAGTACTTC
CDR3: CASSTTESYEQYF

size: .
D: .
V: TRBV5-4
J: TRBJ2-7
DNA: TGTGCCAGCAGCTTTGTGGACAGCTCCTACGAGCAGTACTTC
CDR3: CASSFVDSSYEQYF

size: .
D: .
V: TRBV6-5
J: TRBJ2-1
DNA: TGTGCCAGCAGTTCCCCCGGGGAGACGTCCTACAATGAGCAGTTCTTC
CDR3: CASSSPGETSYNEQFF

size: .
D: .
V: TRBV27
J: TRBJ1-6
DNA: TGTGCCAGCAGTTGGGCGACAGGAGGCTATTATAATTCACCCCTCCACTTT
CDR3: CASSWATGGYYNSPLHF

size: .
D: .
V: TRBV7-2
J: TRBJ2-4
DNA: TGTGCCAGCAGTAAAATGGCTAGTGAAAACATTCAGTACTTC
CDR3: CASSKMASENIQYF

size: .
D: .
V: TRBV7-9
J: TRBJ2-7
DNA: TGTGCCAGCAGCTTAATCGAAGCGGGTGACTACGACGAGCAGTACTTC
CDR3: CASSLIEAGDYDEQYF

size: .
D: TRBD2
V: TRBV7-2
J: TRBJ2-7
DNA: TGTGCCAGCAGCTTAGCCGGACTAGTCTCCTACGAGCAGTACTTC
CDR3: CASSLAGLVSYEQYF

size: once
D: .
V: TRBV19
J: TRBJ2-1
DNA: TGTGCCAGTAGTTTCGGGGGGCGAGATGAGCAGTTCTTC
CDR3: CASSFGGRDEQFF

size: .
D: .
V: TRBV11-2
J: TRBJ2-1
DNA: TGTGCCAGCAGGACACCTAGGGGGGGAAGGAATGAGCAGTTCTTC
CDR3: CASRTPRGGRNEQFF

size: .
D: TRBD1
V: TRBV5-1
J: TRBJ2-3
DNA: TGCGCCAGCAGCTTAGGGGACAGGGGACCAGATACGCAGTATTTT
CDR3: CASSLGDRGPDTQYF

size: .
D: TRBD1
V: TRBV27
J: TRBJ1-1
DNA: TGTGCCAGCGCCGCGGCAACAGGGGCAGAGGACGACACTGAAGCTTTCTTT
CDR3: CASAAATGAEDDTEAFF

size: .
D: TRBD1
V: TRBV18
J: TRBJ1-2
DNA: TGTGCCAGCTCACCGTTAGACAGGGATGGCTACACCTTC
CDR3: CASSPLDRDGYTF

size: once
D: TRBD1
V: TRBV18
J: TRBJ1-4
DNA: TGTGCCAGCGCGACAGGGTATAGGGGAGAAAAACTGTTTTTT
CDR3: CASATGYRGEKLFF

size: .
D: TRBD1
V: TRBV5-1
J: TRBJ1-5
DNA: TGCGCCAGCAGCTTGGGGGACAGGGTCAATCAGCCCCAGCATTTT
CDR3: CASSLGDRVNQPQHF

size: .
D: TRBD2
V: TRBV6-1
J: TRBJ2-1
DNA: TGTGCCAGCAGTGGGCTTAGCGGGAGAACCTACAATGAGCAGTTCTTC
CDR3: CASSGLSGRTYNEQFF

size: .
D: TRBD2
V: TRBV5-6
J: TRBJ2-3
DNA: TGTGCCAGCAGCGTGGGACTAGCGGGCTTGGTAGGAGATACGCAGTATTTT
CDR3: CASSVGLAGLVGDTQYF

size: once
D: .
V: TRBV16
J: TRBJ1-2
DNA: TGTGCCAGCAGCCAATATACGGGAGCAGGAATGAAGGGCTACACCTTC
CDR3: CASSQYTGAGMKGYTF

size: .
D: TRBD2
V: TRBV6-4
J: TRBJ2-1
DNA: TGTGCCAGCAGTGAAAGCGGGGAATACAATGAGCAGTTCTTC
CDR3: CASSESGEYNEQFF

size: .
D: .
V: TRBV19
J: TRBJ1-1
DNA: TGTGCCAGTAGTTACTCGCCCTCGGACACTGAAGCTTTCTTT
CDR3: CASSYSPSDTEAFF

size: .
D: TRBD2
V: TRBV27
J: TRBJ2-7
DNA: TGTGCCAGCGCTGGACTAGCGGGGGTAAACGAGCAGTACTTC
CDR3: CASAGLAGVNEQYF

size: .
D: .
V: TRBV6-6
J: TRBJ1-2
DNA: TGTGCCAGCAGTTTGGCACAAAGCTATGGCTACACCTTC
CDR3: CASSLAQSYGYTF

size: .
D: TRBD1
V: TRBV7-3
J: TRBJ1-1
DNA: TGTGCCAGCAGCTTGCGCTGGGACAGGGTGAACACTGAAGCTTTCTTT
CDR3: CASSLRWDRVNTEAFF

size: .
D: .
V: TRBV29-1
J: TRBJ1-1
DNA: TGCAGCGTTGGGGGGGTAAGGGGGAGGGACACTGAAGCTTTCTTT
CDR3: CSVGGVRGRDTEAFF

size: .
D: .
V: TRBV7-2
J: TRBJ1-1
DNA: TGTGCCAGCAGCTTAGTAGGGGGGGGGAACACTGAAGCTTTCTTT
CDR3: CASSLVGGGNTEAFF

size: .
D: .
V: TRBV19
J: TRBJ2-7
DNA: TGTGCCAGTAGTGAAACAGGTATCGACGAGCAGTACTTC
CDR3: CASSETGIDEQYF

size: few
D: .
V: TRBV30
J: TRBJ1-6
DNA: TGTGCCTGGAGTAAACTAGGGTATTCACCCCTCCACTTT
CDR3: CAWSKLGYSPLHF

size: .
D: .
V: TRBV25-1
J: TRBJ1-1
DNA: TGTGCCAGCAGTGATGGCGGGAACACTGAAGCTTTCTTT
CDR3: CASSDGGNTEAFF

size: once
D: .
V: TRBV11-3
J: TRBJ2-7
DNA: TGTGCCAGCAGCTTGAGGGCGGCCTACGAGCAGTACTTC
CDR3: CASSLRAAYEQYF

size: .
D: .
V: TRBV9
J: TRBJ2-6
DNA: TGTGCCAGCAGCCAATCCCGCGCGCCCTCTGGGGCCAACGTCCTGACTTTC
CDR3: CASSQSRAPSGANVLTF

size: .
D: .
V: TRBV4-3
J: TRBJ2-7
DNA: TGCGCCAGCAGCCAAGATCTTGCGGGGACCTCCTACGAGCAGTACTTC
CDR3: CASSQDLAGTSYEQYF

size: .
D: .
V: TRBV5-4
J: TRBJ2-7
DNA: TGTGCCAGCAGCTTGAATAATGACAGGTCGGGAGAGCAGTACTTC
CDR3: CASSLNNDRSGEQYF

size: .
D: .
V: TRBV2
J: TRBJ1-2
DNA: TGTGCCAGCAGTGAATCGCCAGGCCACTATGGCTACACCTTC
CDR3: CASSESPGHYGYTF

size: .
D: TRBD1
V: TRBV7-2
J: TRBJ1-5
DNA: TGTGCCAGCAGCCCAGGGGGGCGGGGCAATCAGCCCCAGCATTTT
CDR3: CASSPGGRGNQPQHF

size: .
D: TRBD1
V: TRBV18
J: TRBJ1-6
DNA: TGTGCCAGCTCACCTTGGGACAGGGGGTATCATTCACCCCTCCACTTT
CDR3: CASSPWDRGYHSPLHF

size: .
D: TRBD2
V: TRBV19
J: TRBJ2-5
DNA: TGTGCCAGTCCCGACATCCCCGGGACTACCCAAGAGACCCAGTACTTC
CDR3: CASPDIPGTTQETQYF

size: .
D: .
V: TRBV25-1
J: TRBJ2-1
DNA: TGTGCCAGCAGTGAATTCGGACTCCTCAAGCGGCAGTTCTTC
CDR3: CASSEFGLLKRQFF

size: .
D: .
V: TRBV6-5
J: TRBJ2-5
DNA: TGTGCCAGCATGGCAGGGCAAGAGACCCAGTACTTC
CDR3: CASMAGQETQYF

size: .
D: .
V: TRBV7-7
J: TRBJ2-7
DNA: TGTGCCAGCAGCTTAGCGGTGAGCTCCTACGAGCAGTACTTC
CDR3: CASSLAVSSYEQYF